The rows below give T cell receptor beta chains drawn from one sample of a study of CD8+ T cells in alopecia areata. Sequenced by immunoSEQ multiplex PCR; TCRdb stores in-frame clones only, minus some. The table includes 120,000 or so clones, around 63% detected once. Sequencing was performed on CD4+ T cells sorted from blood, taken at week 4, from a patient treated with tofacitinib. These receptors all stem from a human donor with alopecia areata. The CDR3 runs from the conserved cysteine through the conserved F or W. The order of the fields is J gene, D gene, V gene, clone size, CDR3 DNA, CDR3 protein. The D gene is left open where the match is weak. The size of a clone is reported for some rows only, either as once, few or many, or as a class for expanded clones.

TRBJ2-7 . TRBV2 few TGTGCCAGCAAGAGGGATTACGAGCAGTACTTC CASKRDYEQYF
TRBJ2-2 . TRBV29-1 once TGCAGCGTCGGCACCGGGGAGCTGTTTTTT CSVGTGELFF
TRBJ1-1 . TRBV15 . TGTGCCACCAGCAGAGATCGGGGGCCTGAAGCTTTCTTT CATSRDRGPEAFF
TRBJ2-5 . TRBV7-3 . TGTGCCAGCAGCTTAGATCCCCGAGAGACCCAGTACTTC CASSLDPRETQYF
TRBJ2-3 . TRBV7-2 once TGTGCCAGCAGATCTGCCCCCAATGGCGGGATTCGCACAGATACGCAGTATTTT CASRSAPNGGIRTDTQYF
TRBJ2-1 . TRBV7-2 . TGTGCCAGCAGCTTGGAATCGGCAGGGCCGGGGAGTGAGCAGTTCTTC CASSLESAGPGSEQFF
TRBJ2-3 TRBD2 TRBV29-1 once TGCAGCGTTGAATCGCCCCGACTAGCGGGGGGGAGAGATACGCAGTATTTT CSVESPRLAGGRDTQYF
TRBJ2-6 . TRBV4-3 once TGCGCCAGCAGCCAAAGTAGTTGGGTTGGCGGGGCCAACGTCCTGACTTTC CASSQSSWVGGANVLTF
TRBJ1-1 . TRBV27 few TGTGCCAGCAGTTCCCGTCGGAACACTGAAGCTTTCTTT CASSSRRNTEAFF
TRBJ1-2 . TRBV4-1 . TGCGCCAGCAGCCGTACAGTTGACTATGGCTACACCTTC CASSRTVDYGYTF
TRBJ2-5 TRBD2 TRBV10-3 . TGTGCCATCAGCCAGCCAACTAGCGGGAGTCTCCAAGAGACCCAGTACTTC CAISQPTSGSLQETQYF
TRBJ1-2 . TRBV6-5 . TGTGCCAGCAGTTCCTTGGGGGAGGGTAACTATGGCTACACCTTC CASSSLGEGNYGYTF
TRBJ2-2 . TRBV4-3 few TGCGCCAGCAGCCAAGATAGCCCGCTGGTGGCCGGGGAGCTGTTTTTT CASSQDSPLVAGELFF
TRBJ2-5 . TRBV5-1 . TGCGCCAGCAGCTTGGTGGCAGGGGAAGAGACCCAGTACTTC CASSLVAGEETQYF
TRBJ1-6 . TRBV9 . TGTGCCAGCAGTGCTATCACGGGGAATTCACCCCTCCACTTT CASSAITGNSPLHF
TRBJ1-2 . TRBV4-2 . TGTGCCAGCAGCCATTCACGGGACACTAGTCGGGCTGGCTACACCTTC CASSHSRDTSRAGYTF
TRBJ1-4 TRBD1 TRBV15 . TGTGCCACCAGCAGGGACAGGGAAAAACTGTTTTTT CATSRDREKLFF
TRBJ2-7 . TRBV6-5 . TGTGCCAGCAGTTACAGGGGACTCGCCTACGAGCAGTACTTC CASSYRGLAYEQYF
TRBJ2-2 TRBD1 TRBV4-3 . TGCGCCAGCAGCCAGCAGGGGGCCGGGGAGCTGTTTTTT CASSQQGAGELFF
TRBJ1-5 . TRBV2 . TGTGCCAGCAGGAAAGGGGTAGGAGGCAATCAGCCCCAGCATTTT CASRKGVGGNQPQHF
TRBJ2-2 . TRBV7-2 . TGTGCCAGCAGCTTAGACGGGAACACCGGGGAGCTGTTTTTT CASSLDGNTGELFF
TRBJ2-7 . TRBV7-9 few TGTGCCAGCAGCTTAGGACAGACAATCTACGAGCAGTACTTC CASSLGQTIYEQYF
TRBJ1-5 . TRBV30 . TGTGCCTGGAGTATCGGGGAGGAACAGCCCCAGCATTTT CAWSIGEEQPQHF
TRBJ2-3 . TRBV5-4 once TGTGCCAGCAGCATAGGTGGCGGGGGCCCAGATACGCAGTATTTT CASSIGGGGPDTQYF
TRBJ2-7 TRBD1 TRBV11-2 few TGTGCCAGCAGCCCAATAAACCGGGACAGGGCGTACGAGCAGTACTTC CASSPINRDRAYEQYF
TRBJ2-3 TRBD1 TRBV6-5 few TGTGCCAGCAGTTACGGACAGGGTAGCCCAGATACGCAGTATTTT CASSYGQGSPDTQYF
TRBJ1-4 . TRBV29-1 . TGCAGCGTTGGCGAGGGGAATGAAAAACTGTTTTTT CSVGEGNEKLFF